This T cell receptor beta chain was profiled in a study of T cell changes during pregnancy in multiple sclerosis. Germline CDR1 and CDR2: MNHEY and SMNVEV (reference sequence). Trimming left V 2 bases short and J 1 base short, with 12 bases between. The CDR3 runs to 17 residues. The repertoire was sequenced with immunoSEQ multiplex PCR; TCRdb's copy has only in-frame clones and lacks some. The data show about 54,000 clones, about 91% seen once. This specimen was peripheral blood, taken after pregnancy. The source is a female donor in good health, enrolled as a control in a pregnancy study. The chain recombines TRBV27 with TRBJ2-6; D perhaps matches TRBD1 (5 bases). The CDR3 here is CASSLPLTASGANVLTF. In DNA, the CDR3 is TGTGCCAGCAGTTTACCATTGACAGCTTCTGGGGCCAACGTCCTGACTTTC. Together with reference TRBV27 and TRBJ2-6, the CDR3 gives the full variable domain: EAQVTQNPRYLITVTGKKLTVTCSQNMNHEYMSWYRQDPGLGLRQIYYSMNVEVTDKGDVPEGYKVSRKEKRNFPLILESPSPNQTSLYFCASSLPLTASGANVLTFGAGSRLTVL.